These T cell receptor beta chains were read from a single sample in a study of blood T cell repertoires in COVID-19. The method was immunoSEQ multiplex PCR; TCRdb's version includes in-frame clones alone and lacks a portion of them. The table includes some 320,000 clones, 89% detected once. The sequenced sample was peripheral blood. These receptors all come from a woman aged 25 to 39 with COVID-19, enrolled during active disease. Each CDR3 is given with its conserved first and last residue. D genes are given only for firm matches. Rows may omit the clone size; those that give it use once, few, many or a size class.

j_call clone_size d_call v_call cdr3_nt cdr3_aa
TRBJ2-1 . . TRBV7-9 TGTGCCAGCAGCTTCAACACCCACTCCTACAATGAGCAGTTCTTC CASSFNTHSYNEQFF
TRBJ2-2 . TRBD2 TRBV18 TGTGCCAGCTCACCAATGAAGCGGGGGGCGAACACCGGGGAGCTGTTTTTT CASSPMKRGANTGELFF
TRBJ2-7 . TRBD2 TRBV2 TGTGCCAGCAGTGGTACTAGCGGGGCAGCCTTAGAGCAGTACTTC CASSGTSGAALEQYF
TRBJ2-1 . TRBD1 TRBV19 TGTGCCAGTAGCCAGGGGGCCAATGAGCAGTTCTTC CASSQGANEQFF
TRBJ1-6 few . TRBV2 TGTGCCAGCAGTGGGGGGGGCTCGACGTACAATTCACCCCTCCACTTT CASSGGGSTYNSPLHF
TRBJ1-6 few TRBD1 TRBV3-1/TRBV3-2 TGTGCCAGCAGCCAGTTCCAGGGGGCATACTCACCCCTCCACTTT CASSQFQGAYSPLHF
TRBJ2-3 . TRBD2 TRBV6-1 TGTGCCAGCAGTGAGCGGGTAAGACTAGCGGCGCCTGGGTCTGTGGAGTATTTT CASSERVRLAAPGSVEYF
TRBJ2-3 . TRBD2 TRBV10-3 TGTGCCATCACCCGAGGTGGTCTAGCGGGGGGGGGCACAGATACGCAGTATTTT CAITRGGLAGGGTDTQYF
TRBJ2-1 . TRBD1 TRBV11-2 TGTGCCAGCAGCTTAGTTGGGACAGCCTACAATGAGCAGTTCTTC CASSLVGTAYNEQFF
TRBJ2-7 . TRBD2 TRBV7-2 TGTGCCAGCAGCTTCCCCCCCGTTGAGCGGGGGGGACAGTACTTC CASSFPPVERGGQYF
TRBJ2-7 . TRBD1 TRBV11-2 TGTGCCAGCAGCTCTTCCGGGACAGGGATTTACTTC CASSSSGTGIYF
TRBJ1-2 . TRBD1 TRBV3-1/TRBV3-2 TGTGCCAGCAGCCAGGGACAGGATAACTATGGCTACACCTTC CASSQGQDNYGYTF
TRBJ1-1 . . TRBV7-9 TGTGCCAGCGGCAGCGGGGTGCTGAACACTGAAGCTTTCTTT CASGSGVLNTEAFF
TRBJ2-7 . . TRBV28 TGTGCCAGCAGGCTACAGGGTTACGAGCAGTACTTC CASRLQGYEQYF
TRBJ2-3 . TRBD2 TRBV25-1 TGTGCCAGCAGACATACTAGCGGGGGGCCCCCAGATACGCAGTATTTT CASRHTSGGPPDTQYF
TRBJ1-3 . TRBD1 TRBV3-1/TRBV3-2 TGTGCCAGCAGCCAGGGACAGCGAAACACCATATATTTT CASSQGQRNTIYF
TRBJ2-7 . . TRBV5-1 TGCGCCAGCAGCTTGGGCACAGCAAACTACGAGCAGTACTTC CASSLGTANYEQYF
TRBJ2-5 once . TRBV5-1 TGCGCCAGCAACGGTATCCCAGGGGAGACCCAGTACTTC CASNGIPGETQYF
TRBJ2-1 . . TRBV6-5 TGTGCCAGTGAAGCGGTATTGTCCTACAATGAGCAGTTCTTC CASEAVLSYNEQFF
TRBJ1-1 . . TRBV30 TGTGCCTGGGGATTTGGGAGCACTGAAGCTTTCTTT CAWGFGSTEAFF
TRBJ2-7 . . TRBV28 TGTGCCAGCAGTTTAGGGCAGACCTACGAGCAGTACTTC CASSLGQTYEQYF
TRBJ2-7 . . TRBV10-2 TGCGCCAGCAGTGAGGGACAGAGCTCCTACGAGCAGTACTTC CASSEGQSSYEQYF
TRBJ1-2 . . TRBV29-1 TGCAGCGTTGAAGCGGGGGGCTATGGCTACACCTTC CSVEAGGYGYTF
TRBJ1-6 . . TRBV7-9 TGTGCCAGCAGCTTAGACACGGGGAATTCACCCCTCCACTTT CASSLDTGNSPLHF
TRBJ1-3 . . TRBV5-1 TGCGCCAGCAGCATCCGGGACTTCCGGGACACCATATATTTT CASSIRDFRDTIYF
TRBJ2-5 . TRBD2 TRBV28 TGTGCCAGCAGTTTAAGGGTCTCGGGGGGGCCCTGGCAAGAGACCCAGTACTTC CASSLRVSGGPWQETQYF
TRBJ2-1 . TRBD1 TRBV29-1 TGCAGCGTTTTTAAACCGGACAGGGGGTATGAGCAGTTCTTC CSVFKPDRGYEQFF
TRBJ2-7 . TRBD1 TRBV28 TGTGCCAGCAGCACAGGGGCGGAGCAGTACTTC CASSTGAEQYF
TRBJ1-6 . . TRBV6-6 TGTGCCAGCAGTTTCCCGGTGGAGAATTCACCCCTCCACTTT CASSFPVENSPLHF
TRBJ2-6 . . TRBV6-5 TGTGCCAGCAGTTCCAGGGATTTCTCTGGGGCCAACGTCCTGACTTTC CASSSRDFSGANVLTF
TRBJ2-7 . . TRBV19 TGTGCCAGTACGTCTCCGGGCTACGAGCAGTACTTC CASTSPGYEQYF
TRBJ2-1 . . TRBV7-6 TGTGCCAGCAGCTTAGCCCCCAGGGTTAACAATGAGCAGTTCTTC CASSLAPRVNNEQFF
TRBJ1-3 . TRBD1 TRBV27 TGTGCCAGCAGAGCAACAGGGGAGAGTGGAAACACCATATATTTT CASRATGESGNTIYF
TRBJ2-1 . . TRBV18 TGTGCCAGCTCACCACTAGCGGATTCCTACAATGAGCAGTTCTTC CASSPLADSYNEQFF
TRBJ1-5 once . TRBV24-1 TGTGCCGTTCCCATCTGCAAAGGGGTCTATAGCAATCAGCCCCAGCATTTT CAVPICKGVYSNQPQHF
TRBJ2-1 . TRBD1 TRBV5-6 TGTGCCAGCAGCCCCGGGGCGGGACAGGGGGAATATGAGCAGTTCTTC CASSPGAGQGEYEQFF
TRBJ2-4 . . TRBV18 TGTGCCAGCTCATCCTCGACTCCTGTTCCTTCTGTCATGTCCAAAAACATTCAGTACTTC CASSSSTPVPSVMSKNIQYF
TRBJ2-7 . . TRBV9 TGTGCCAGCAGCGTTCCGGGTAGCGAGCAGTACTTC CASSVPGSEQYF
TRBJ1-1 once TRBD1 TRBV19 TGTGCCAGTAGTATTCAGGGGGCAAACACTGAAGCTTTCTTT CASSIQGANTEAFF
TRBJ2-1 . . TRBV6-4 TGTGCCAGCAGTGCATCATGGGGCGGGGGCTCCGGGGAGCAGTTCTTC CASSASWGGGSGEQFF